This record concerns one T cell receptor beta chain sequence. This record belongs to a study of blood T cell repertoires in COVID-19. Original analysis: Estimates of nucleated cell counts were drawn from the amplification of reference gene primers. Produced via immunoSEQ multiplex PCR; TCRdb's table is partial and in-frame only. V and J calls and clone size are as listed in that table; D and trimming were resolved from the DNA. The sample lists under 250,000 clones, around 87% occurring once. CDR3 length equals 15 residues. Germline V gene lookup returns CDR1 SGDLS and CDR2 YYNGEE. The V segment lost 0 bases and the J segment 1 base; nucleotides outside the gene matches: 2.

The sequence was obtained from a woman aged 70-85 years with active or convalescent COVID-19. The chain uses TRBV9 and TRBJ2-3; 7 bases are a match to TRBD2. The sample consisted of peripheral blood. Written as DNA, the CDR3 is TGTGCCAGCAGCGTAGAGCGGGACCGCACAGATACGCAGTATTTT. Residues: CASSVERDRTDTQYF. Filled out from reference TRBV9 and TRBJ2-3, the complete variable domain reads DSGVTQTPKHLITATGQRVTLRCSPRSGDLSVYWYQQSLDQGLQFLIQYYNGEERAKGNILERFSAQQFPDLHSELNLSSLELGDSALYFCASSVERDRTDTQYFGPGTRLTVL.